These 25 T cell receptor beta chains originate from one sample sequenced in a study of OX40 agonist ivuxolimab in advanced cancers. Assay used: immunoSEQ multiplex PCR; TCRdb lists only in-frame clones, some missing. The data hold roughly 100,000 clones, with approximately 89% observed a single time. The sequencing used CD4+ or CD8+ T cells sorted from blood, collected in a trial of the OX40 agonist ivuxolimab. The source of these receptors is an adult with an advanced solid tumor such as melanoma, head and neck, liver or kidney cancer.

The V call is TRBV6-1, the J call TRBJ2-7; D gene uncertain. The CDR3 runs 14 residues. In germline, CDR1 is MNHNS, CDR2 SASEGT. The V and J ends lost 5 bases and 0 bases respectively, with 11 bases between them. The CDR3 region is CASSMAPSSYEQYF. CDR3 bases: TGTGCCAGCAGTATGGCGCCGAGCTCCTACGAGCAGTACTTC.

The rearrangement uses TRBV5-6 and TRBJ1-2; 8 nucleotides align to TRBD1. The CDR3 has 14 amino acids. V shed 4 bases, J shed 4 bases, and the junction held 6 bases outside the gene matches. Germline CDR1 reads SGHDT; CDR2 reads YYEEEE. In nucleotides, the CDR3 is TGTGCCAGCAGCCAATACAGGGGGTCCTATGGCTACACCTTC. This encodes CASSQYRGSYGYTF.

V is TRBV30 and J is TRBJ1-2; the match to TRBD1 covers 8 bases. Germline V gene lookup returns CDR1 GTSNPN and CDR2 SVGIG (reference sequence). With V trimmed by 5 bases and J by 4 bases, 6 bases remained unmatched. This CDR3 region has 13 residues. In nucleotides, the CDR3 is TGTGCCTGGGCCGGGACAGGCATCTATGGCTACACCTTC. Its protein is CAWAGTGIYGYTF.

For the CDR3, the DNA is TGTGCCAGCAGCCTCTCCAGGGGGATTGGGAACACCGGGGAGCTGTTTTTT. It encodes CASSLSRGIGNTGELFF. The chain has TRBV7-2 and TRBJ2-2; 7 bases are a match to TRBD1. Germline CDR1 SGHTA, CDR2 FQGNSA. V lost 5 bases, J lost 1 base, and 10 bases stayed unmatched. The CDR3 runs to 17 residues.

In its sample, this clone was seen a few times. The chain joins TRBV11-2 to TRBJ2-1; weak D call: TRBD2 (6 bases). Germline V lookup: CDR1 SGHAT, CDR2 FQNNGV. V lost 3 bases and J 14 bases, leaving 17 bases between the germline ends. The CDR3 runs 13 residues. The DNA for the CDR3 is TGTGCCAGCAGCTTGCTTGGTGTCGGACTAAAGTTCTTC. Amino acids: CASSLLGVGLKFF.

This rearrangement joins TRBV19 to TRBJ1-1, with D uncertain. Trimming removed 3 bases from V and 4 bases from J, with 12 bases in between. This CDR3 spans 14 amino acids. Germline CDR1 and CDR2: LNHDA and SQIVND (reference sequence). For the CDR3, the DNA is TGTGCCAGTAGTATGCGAAGGGAGAGCACTGAAGCTTTCTTT. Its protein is CASSMRRESTEAFF.

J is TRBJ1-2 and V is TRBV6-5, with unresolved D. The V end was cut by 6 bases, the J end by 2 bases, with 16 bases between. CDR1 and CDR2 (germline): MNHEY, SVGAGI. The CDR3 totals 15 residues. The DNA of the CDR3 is TGTGCCAGCAGCCTGAGACTTTTACCCAACTATGGCTACACCTTC. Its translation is CASSLRLLPNYGYTF.

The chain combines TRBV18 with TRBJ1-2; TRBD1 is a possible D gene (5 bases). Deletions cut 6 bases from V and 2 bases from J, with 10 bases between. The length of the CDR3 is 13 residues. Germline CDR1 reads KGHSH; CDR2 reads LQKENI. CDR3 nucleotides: TGTGCCAGCTCCCCGGAGGGGAACTATGGCTACACCTTC. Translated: CASSPEGNYGYTF.

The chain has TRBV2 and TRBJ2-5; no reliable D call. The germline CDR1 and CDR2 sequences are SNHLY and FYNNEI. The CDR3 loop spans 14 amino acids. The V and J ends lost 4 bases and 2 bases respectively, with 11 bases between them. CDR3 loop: CASSVGTEQETQYF. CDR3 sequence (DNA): TGTGCCAGCAGTGTGGGAACGGAACAAGAGACCCAGTACTTC.

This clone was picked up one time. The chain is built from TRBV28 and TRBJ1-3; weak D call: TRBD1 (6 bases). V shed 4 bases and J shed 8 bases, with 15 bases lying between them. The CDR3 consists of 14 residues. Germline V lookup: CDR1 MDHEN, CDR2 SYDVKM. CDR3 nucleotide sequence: TGTGCCAGCAGTTCTGGGGGGCTGAAAGACACCATATATTTT. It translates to CASSSGGLKDTIYF.

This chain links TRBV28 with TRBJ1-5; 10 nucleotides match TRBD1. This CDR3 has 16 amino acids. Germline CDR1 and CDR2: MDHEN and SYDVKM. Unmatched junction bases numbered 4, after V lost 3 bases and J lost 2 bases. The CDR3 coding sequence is TGTGCCAGCAGTTTGATAGGGACAGGGGGCAATCAGCCCCAGCATTTT. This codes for CASSLIGTGGNQPQHF. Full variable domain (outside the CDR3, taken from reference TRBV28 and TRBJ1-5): DVKVTQSSRYLVKRTGEKVFLECVQDMDHENMFWYRQDPGLGLRLIYFSYDVKMKEKGDIPEGYSVSREKKERFSLILESASTNQTSMYLCASSLIGTGGNQPQHFGDGTRLSIL.

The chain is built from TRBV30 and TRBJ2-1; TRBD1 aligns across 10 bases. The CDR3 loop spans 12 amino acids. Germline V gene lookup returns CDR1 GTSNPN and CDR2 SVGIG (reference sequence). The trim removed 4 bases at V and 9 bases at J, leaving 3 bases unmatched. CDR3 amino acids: CAWTRTGGEQFF. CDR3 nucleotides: TGTGCCTGGACCAGGACAGGGGGTGAGCAGTTCTTC.

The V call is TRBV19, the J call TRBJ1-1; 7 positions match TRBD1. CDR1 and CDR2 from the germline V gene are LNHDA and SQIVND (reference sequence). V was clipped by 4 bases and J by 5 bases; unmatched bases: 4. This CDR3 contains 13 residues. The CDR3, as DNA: TGTGCCAGTAGTAGCCACAGGGGAACTGAAGCTTTCTTT. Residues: CASSSHRGTEAFF.

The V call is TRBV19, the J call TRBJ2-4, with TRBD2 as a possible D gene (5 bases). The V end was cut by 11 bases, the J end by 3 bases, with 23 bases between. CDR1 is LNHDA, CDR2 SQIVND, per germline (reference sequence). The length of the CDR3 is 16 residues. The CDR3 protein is CASILKPAGIKNIQYF. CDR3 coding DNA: TGTGCCTCCATCCTCAAGCCCGCCGGGATCAAAAACATTCAGTACTTC.

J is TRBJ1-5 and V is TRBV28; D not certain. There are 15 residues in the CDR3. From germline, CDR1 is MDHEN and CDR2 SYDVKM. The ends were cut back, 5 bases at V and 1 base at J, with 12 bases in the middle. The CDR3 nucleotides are TGTGCCAGCAGTAGACAAGGTTTCAGCAATCAGCCCCAGCATTTT. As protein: CASSRQGFSNQPQHF.

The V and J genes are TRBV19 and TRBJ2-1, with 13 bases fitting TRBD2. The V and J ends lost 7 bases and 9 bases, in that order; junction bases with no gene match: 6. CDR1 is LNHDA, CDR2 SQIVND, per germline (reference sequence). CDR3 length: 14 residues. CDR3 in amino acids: CASTGTSGVGEQFF. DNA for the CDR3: TGTGCCAGTACTGGGACTAGCGGGGTGGGTGAGCAGTTCTTC.

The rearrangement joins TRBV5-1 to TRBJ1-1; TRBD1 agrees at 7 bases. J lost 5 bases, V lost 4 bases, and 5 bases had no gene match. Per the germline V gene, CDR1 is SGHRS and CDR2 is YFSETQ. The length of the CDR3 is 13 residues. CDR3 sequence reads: CASSQQGWTEAFF. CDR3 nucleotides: TGCGCCAGCAGCCAACAGGGGTGGACTGAAGCTTTCTTT. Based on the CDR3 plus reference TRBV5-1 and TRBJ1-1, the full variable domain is KAGVTQTPRYLIKTRGQQVTLSCSPISGHRSVSWYQQTPGQGLQFLFEYFSETQRNKGNFPGRFSGRQFSNSRSEMNVSTLELGDSALYLCASSQQGWTEAFFGQGTRLTVV.

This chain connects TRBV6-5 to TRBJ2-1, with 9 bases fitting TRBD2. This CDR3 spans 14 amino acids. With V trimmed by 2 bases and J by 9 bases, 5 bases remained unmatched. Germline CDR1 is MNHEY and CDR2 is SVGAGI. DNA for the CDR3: TGTGCCAGCAGTTACGCGGGGGGGTATGGTGAGCAGTTCTTC. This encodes CASSYAGGYGEQFF.

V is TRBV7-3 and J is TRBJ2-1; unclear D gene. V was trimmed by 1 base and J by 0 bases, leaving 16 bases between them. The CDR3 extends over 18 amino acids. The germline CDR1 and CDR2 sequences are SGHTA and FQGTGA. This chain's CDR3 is CASSLRPDPASSYNEQFF. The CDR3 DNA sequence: TGTGCCAGCAGCTTAAGACCAGACCCGGCCAGCTCCTACAATGAGCAGTTCTTC.

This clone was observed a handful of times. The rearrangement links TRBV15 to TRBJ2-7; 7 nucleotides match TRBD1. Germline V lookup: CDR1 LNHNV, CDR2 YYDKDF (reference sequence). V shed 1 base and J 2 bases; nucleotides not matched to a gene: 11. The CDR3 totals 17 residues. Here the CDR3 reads CATSRGVPEQGTYEQYF. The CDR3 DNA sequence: TGTGCCACCAGCAGAGGGGTCCCAGAACAGGGGACCTACGAGCAGTACTTC.

CDR3 nucleotide sequence: TGTGCCATCAGAGGGACAGGGGATGGCTATGGCTACACCTTC. As protein: CAIRGTGDGYGYTF. The chain employs TRBV10-3 and TRBJ1-2; 10 bases are shared with TRBD1. V lost 6 bases, J lost 4 bases, and 5 bases stayed unmatched. The CDR3 is 14 amino acids. Germline values: CDR1 ENHRY, CDR2 SYGVKD.

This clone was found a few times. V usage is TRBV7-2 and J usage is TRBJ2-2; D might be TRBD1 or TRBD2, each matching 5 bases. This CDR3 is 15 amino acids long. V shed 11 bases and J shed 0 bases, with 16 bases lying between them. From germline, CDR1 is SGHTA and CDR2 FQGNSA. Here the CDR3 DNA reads TGTGCCGGCTCAAACGTGGGACCGAACACCGGGGAGCTGTTTTTT. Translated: CAGSNVGPNTGELFF.

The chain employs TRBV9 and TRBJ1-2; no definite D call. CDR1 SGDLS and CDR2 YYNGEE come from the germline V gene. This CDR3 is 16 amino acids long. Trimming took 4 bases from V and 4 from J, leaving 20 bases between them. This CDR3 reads CASSRTDGWEAYGYTF. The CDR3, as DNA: TGTGCCAGCAGCCGTACGGACGGATGGGAGGCCTATGGCTACACCTTC.

CDR3 coding DNA: TGTGCCAGCTCACCAAACTCCTACGAGCAGTACTTC. Residues: CASSPNSYEQYF. The V call is TRBV18, the J call TRBJ2-7; D is uncertain. With 2 bases removed from V and 0 bases from J, the gap between germline ends came to 2 bases. Germline V lookup: CDR1 KGHSH, CDR2 LQKENI. The CDR3 is made up of 12 amino acids.

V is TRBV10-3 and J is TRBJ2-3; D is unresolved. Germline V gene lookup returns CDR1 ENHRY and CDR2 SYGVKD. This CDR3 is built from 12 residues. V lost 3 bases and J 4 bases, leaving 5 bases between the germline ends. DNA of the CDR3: TGTGCCATCAGTGACGACTCAGATACGCAGTATTTT. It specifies CAISDDSDTQYF.